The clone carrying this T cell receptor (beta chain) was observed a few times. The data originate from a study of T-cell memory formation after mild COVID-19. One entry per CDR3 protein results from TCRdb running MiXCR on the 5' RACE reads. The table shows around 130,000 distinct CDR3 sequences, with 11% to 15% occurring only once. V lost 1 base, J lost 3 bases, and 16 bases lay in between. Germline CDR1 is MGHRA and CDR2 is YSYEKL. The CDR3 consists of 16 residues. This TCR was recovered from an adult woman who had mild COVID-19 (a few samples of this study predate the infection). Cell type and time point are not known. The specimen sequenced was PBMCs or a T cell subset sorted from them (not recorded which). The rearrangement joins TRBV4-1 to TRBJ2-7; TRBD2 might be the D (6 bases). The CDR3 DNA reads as TGCGCCAGCAGCCAAGGAGTGTTTGGGGGGTACTACGAGCAGTACTTC. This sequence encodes CASSQGVFGGYYEQYF.